What follows describes a single T cell receptor (beta chain). Antigen: not known. The sequenced template was cDNA made from the entire isolated RNA. Mean read depth for naive, central memory and regulatory T cell samples was about 3.6 million reads. Assay: immunoSEQ multiplex PCR; the TCRdb copy retains only in-frame clones and omits some. The data contain some 150,000 clones, roughly 10% of them singletons. The germline V gene has CDR1 MNHEY and CDR2 SMNVEV (reference sequence). With 6 bases clipped from V and 1 base from J, the junction kept 9 bases outside the gene matches. CDR3 length: 16 residues. This sample was included in a study of beta chain features in type 1 diabetes. Study-level points and caveats: Cells with high TCR expression could be over-represented by cDNA sequencing.

Sequencing was done on a sample of central memory CD4+ T cells from blood. The rearrangement uses TRBV27 and TRBJ1-5; 7 nucleotides align to TRBD1. The TCR comes from a woman between 40 and 55 years old in good health. CDR3 residues: CASRLQGPPSNQPQHF. The DNA of the CDR3 is TGTGCCAGCAGGCTACAGGGGCCCCCGAGCAATCAGCCCCAGCATTTT.